The 20 T cell receptor beta chains below come from one sample, sequenced in a study of Ad26.COV2.S vaccination and SARS-CoV-2 variants. Profiling relied on immunoSEQ multiplex PCR, and the TCRdb table lists in-frame clones only, not all of them. The sample contains about 680,000 clones, around 90% of which appear only once. Treatment: roughly 18 received Ad26.COV2.S at low or high dose, single or two shots; about 5 received placebo; per-sample allocation not given. The samples were gathered on day 63 after the first injection of vaccine or placebo. The sample here was peripheral blood, taken in a trial of Ad26.COV2.S vaccine versus placebo. All receptors derive from a person between 18 and 60 years old who received the Ad26.COV2.S COVID-19 vaccine or a placebo.

J is TRBJ1-2 and V is TRBV7-9, with 10 positions matching TRBD1. This CDR3 is built from 15 residues. V dropped 1 base and J dropped 8; count of bases not matched to a gene: 7. CDR1 and CDR2 from the germline V gene are SEHNR and FQNEAQ (reference sequence). The CDR3: CASSLVGQGVFGYTF. CDR3 DNA: TGTGCCAGCAGCTTAGTTGGACAGGGGGTCTTCGGCTACACCTTC.

The chain has TRBV5-1 and TRBJ1-2, with 12 nucleotides matching TRBD1. In germline, CDR1 is SGHRS, CDR2 YFSETQ. V gave up 0 bases and J gave up 7 bases; unmatched junction bases: 10. The CDR3 is 17 residues long. The CDR3 DNA sequence: TGCGCCAGCAGCTTGGAGGGACCGGGACAGGGGGCGACTGGCTACACCTTC. Protein: CASSLEGPGQGATGYTF.

The chain joins TRBV5-4 to TRBJ1-1, with D uncertain. Germline loops: CDR1 SGHNT, CDR2 YYREEE (reference sequence). CDR3 size: 14 residues. V lost 4 bases and J lost 6, with 16 bases in between. CDR3 residues: CASSHDDGSPEAFF. The CDR3, as DNA: TGTGCCAGCAGCCATGACGATGGCAGCCCTGAAGCTTTCTTT.

V and J are TRBV7-2 and TRBJ2-5, with D possibly matching TRBD2 (5 bases). The CDR3 is 13 residues long. The germline gives CDR1 SGHTA, CDR2 FQGNSA. V dropped 3 bases and J dropped 5 bases, with 10 bases sitting between them. The CDR3 region is CASSFPGVETQYF. CDR3 DNA sequence: TGTGCCAGCAGCTTCCCCGGGGTTGAGACCCAGTACTTC.

The sample holds one count of this clone. The rearrangement links TRBV11-2 to TRBJ2-7; TRBD1 is a possible D gene (6 bases). The CDR3 has 13 residues. The V gene's germline CDR1 is SGHAT and CDR2 FQNNGV. Trimming cost V 5 bases and J 12 bases, with 20 bases left between them. The DNA of the CDR3 is TGTGCCAGCAGCGCCACCGGGACACCCGGCTGGTACTTC. Translated, it gives CASSATGTPGWYF.

This clone was picked up one time. CDR3 amino acids: CASSLPGAEPYEQYF. For the CDR3, the DNA is TGTGCCAGCAGCTTGCCGGGGGCAGAACCCTACGAGCAGTACTTC. The genes are TRBV5-4 and TRBJ2-7; perhaps D is TRBD1 or TRBD2 (6 bases each). The CDR3 is 15 amino acids. Trimming took 1 base from V and 2 from J, leaving 13 bases between them. Germline values: CDR1 SGHNT, CDR2 YYREEE (reference sequence).

This chain joins TRBV27 and TRBJ2-7; 8 nucleotides line up with TRBD1. The CDR3 is 15 amino acids. Germline V lookup: CDR1 MNHEY, CDR2 SMNVEV (reference sequence). The trim removed 6 bases at V and 0 bases at J, leaving 7 bases unmatched. The CDR3 is CASSRRGLYSYEQYF. The CDR3, as DNA: TGTGCCAGCAGCCGCAGGGGGCTATACTCCTACGAGCAGTACTTC.

The sample holds many counts of this clone. The genes are TRBV19 and TRBJ2-5; TRBD1 aligns across 10 bases. The CDR3 covers 16 residues. Germline CDR1 and CDR2: LNHDA and SQIVND (reference sequence). Germline trimming cut 4 bases from V and 2 bases from J; bases unmatched to any gene: 7. The CDR3 is CASSNPGQGLQETQYF. The CDR3 DNA follows: TGTGCCAGTAGTAACCCGGGACAGGGGCTTCAAGAGACCCAGTACTTC.

The gene calls are TRBV4-1 and TRBJ1-2; a possible D gene is TRBD1 (5 bases). This CDR3 is 16 amino acids long. Germline lookup yields CDR1 MGHRA and CDR2 YSYEKL. V lost 0 bases to trimming and J lost 4 bases, with 15 bases between them. CDR3 sequence (DNA): TGCGCCAGCAGCCAAGAAGAGGGGTCAGGAGTCTATGGCTACACCTTC. It codes for CASSQEEGSGVYGYTF.

This sequence joins TRBV6-6 and TRBJ1-1, with D perhaps matching TRBD1 (5 bases). The germline V gene has CDR1 MNHNY and CDR2 SVGAGI (reference sequence). With 2 bases removed from V and 4 bases from J, the gap between germline ends came to 8 bases. The CDR3 loop spans 13 amino acids. The CDR3 coding sequence is TGTGCCAGCAGTTACGCGGGGGTCACTGAAGCTTTCTTT. Protein sequence: CASSYAGVTEAFF.

The chain couples TRBV29-1 to TRBJ1-2; 9 bases fit TRBD1. The V gene end was trimmed by 4 bases and the J gene end by 6 bases; junction bases not matched to a gene: 9. CDR3 length: 14 residues. Per the germline V gene, CDR1 is SQVTM and CDR2 is ANQGSEA. The CDR3 sequence: CSVVRGQGGHGYTF. The CDR3 bases are TGCAGCGTTGTTAGGGGACAGGGCGGACATGGCTACACCTTC.

This chain links TRBV2 with TRBJ1-5; D remains ambiguous. The CDR3 runs to 15 residues. Germline V gene sequence: CDR1 SNHLY, CDR2 FYNNEI. V lost 3 bases, J lost 6 bases, and 15 bases lay in between. The DNA for the CDR3 is TGTGCCAGCAGTGACTACAGCTCGGGTGGTCAGCCCCAGCATTTT. Protein sequence: CASSDYSSGGQPQHF.

This clone was found once. The CDR3 loop reads CASTTDRRSYEQYF. CDR3 DNA sequence: TGTGCCAGTACAACGGACAGGCGCTCCTACGAGCAGTACTTC. The V gene is TRBV19, the J gene TRBJ2-7; 7 nucleotides align to TRBD1. The CDR3 extends over 14 amino acids. V was clipped by 7 bases and J by 0 bases; unmatched bases: 6. The germline V gene has CDR1 LNHDA and CDR2 SQIVND (reference sequence).

V gene TRBV12-3 or TRBV12-4 combines with J gene TRBJ2-2; D perhaps matches TRBD1 (5 bases). V was pared by 8 bases and J by 3 bases, with 7 bases between. The length of the CDR3 is 12 residues. In nucleotides, the CDR3 is TGTGCCAGCGTACAGGACACCGGGGAGCTGTTTTTT. Encoded protein: CASVQDTGELFF.

Note on this clone: Other DNA variants within this sample encode the same CDR3. V is TRBV9 and J is TRBJ1-3; D is perhaps TRBD1 (5 bases). V was clipped by 0 bases and J by 3 bases, with 7 bases between them. CDR3 length: 14 residues. Germline V lookup: CDR1 SGDLS, CDR2 YYNGEE. The CDR3 region has the DNA TGTGCCAGCAGCGTAGGGGGCGATGGAAACACCATATATTTT. Translation gives CASSVGGDGNTIYF.

The rearrangement joins TRBV19 to TRBJ1-2; 8 bases map to TRBD1. Trimming removed 7 bases from V and 8 bases from J; junction bases left unmatched: 9. From germline, CDR1 is LNHDA and CDR2 SQIVND (reference sequence). The CDR3 totals 13 residues. For the CDR3, the DNA is TGTGCCAGTACCCCCCCGGACAGGGAAGGCTACACCTTC. This sequence encodes CASTPPDREGYTF.

About this clone itself: At one end the junction does not follow the germline gene, possibly because of a read error. The chain is built from TRBV30 and TRBJ2-7; D call uncertain. This CDR3 contains 15 residues. CDR1 is GTSNPN, CDR2 SVGIG, per germline (reference sequence). CDR3 loop: CAWSVTGLSSSEQYF. Here the CDR3 DNA reads TGTGCCTGGAGTGTTACTGGTCTTAGCTCCTCCGAGCAGTACTTC.

This rearrangement joins TRBV7-2 to TRBJ2-7, with 8 nucleotides matching TRBD1. Germline CDR1 SGHTA, CDR2 FQGNSA. The junction had 11 bases not matched to a gene; V was cut back by 5 bases and J by 2 bases. The CDR3 spans 16 residues. The CDR3, as DNA: TGTGCCAGCAGCCCGCAAAGCGGACAGGGAGCCTACGAGCAGTACTTC. Amino acids: CASSPQSGQGAYEQYF.

V usage is TRBV4-2 and J usage is TRBJ2-2; D unresolved. V was cut by 0 bases and J by 9 bases, with 5 bases left in between. The CDR3 loop spans 12 amino acids. Per germline, CDR1 LGHNA and CDR2 YNFKEQ. CDR3 coding DNA: TGTGCCAGCAGCCAAGATATAAGGGAGCTGTTTTTT. This translates into CASSQDIRELFF.

The chain couples TRBV7-8 to TRBJ1-2, with TRBD1 matching 10 bases. V gave up 0 bases and J gave up 7 bases; unmatched junction bases: 2. CDR3 length: 14 amino acids. The V gene's germline CDR1 is SGHVS and CDR2 FQNEAQ. In nucleotides, the CDR3 is TGTGCCAGCAGCTTAGCGGGACAGGGGCCTGGCTACACCTTC. Amino acids: CASSLAGQGPGYTF.